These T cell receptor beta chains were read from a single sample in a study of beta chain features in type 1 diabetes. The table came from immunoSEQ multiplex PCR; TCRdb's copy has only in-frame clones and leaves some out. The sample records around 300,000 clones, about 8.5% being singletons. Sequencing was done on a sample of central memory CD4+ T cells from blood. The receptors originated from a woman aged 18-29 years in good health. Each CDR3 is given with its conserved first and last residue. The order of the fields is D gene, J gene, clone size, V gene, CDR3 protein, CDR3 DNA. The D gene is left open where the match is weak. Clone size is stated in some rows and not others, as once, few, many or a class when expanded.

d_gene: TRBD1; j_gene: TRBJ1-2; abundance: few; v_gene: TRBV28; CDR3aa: CASSPGGAPSGYTF; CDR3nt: TGTGCCAGCAGCCCAGGGGGCGCCCCTTCGGGCTACACCTTC
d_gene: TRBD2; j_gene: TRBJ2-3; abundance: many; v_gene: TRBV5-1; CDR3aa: CASSRTAGGRNTDTQYF; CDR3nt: TGCGCCAGCAGCCGGACAGCGGGAGGACGTAACACAGATACGCAGTATTTT
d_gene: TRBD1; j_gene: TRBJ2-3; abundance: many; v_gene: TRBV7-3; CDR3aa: CASSRQGGIGTDTQYF; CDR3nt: TGTGCCAGCAGCCGTCAAGGGGGCATCGGCACAGATACGCAGTATTTT
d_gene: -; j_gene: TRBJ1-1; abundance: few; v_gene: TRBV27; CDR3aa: CASSLSRVANTEAFF; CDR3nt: TGTGCCAGCAGTTTATCTAGGGTAGCGAACACTGAAGCTTTCTTT
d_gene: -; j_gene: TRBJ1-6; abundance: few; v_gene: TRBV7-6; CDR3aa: CASSLEIGGSPLHF; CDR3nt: TGTGCCAGCAGCTTAGAAATCGGCGGTTCACCCCTCCACTTT
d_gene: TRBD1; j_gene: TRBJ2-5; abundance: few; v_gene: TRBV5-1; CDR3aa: CASSIQGKETQYF; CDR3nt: TGCGCCAGCAGCATACAGGGGAAAGAGACCCAGTACTTC
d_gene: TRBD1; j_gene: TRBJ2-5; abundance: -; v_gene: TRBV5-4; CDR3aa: CASSLGTGQGGQVTQYF; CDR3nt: TGTGCCAGCAGCTTGGGGACAGGGCAAGGGGGACAGGTGACCCAGTACTTC
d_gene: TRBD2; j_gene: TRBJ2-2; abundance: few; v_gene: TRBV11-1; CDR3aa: CASSSPGLAGGGELFF; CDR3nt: TGTGCCAGCAGCTCACCCGGACTAGCGGGTGGCGGGGAGCTGTTTTTT
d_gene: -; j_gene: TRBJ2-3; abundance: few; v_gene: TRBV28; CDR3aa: CASSSAGGIRDTQYF; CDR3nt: TGTGCCAGCAGTAGCGCTGGGGGGATTAGAGATACGCAGTATTTT
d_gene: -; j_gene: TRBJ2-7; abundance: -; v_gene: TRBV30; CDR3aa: CAWSGSNEQYF; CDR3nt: TGTGCCTGGAGTGGGTCCAACGAGCAGTACTTC
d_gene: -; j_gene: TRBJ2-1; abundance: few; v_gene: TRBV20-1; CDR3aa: CSARLDREQFF; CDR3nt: TGCAGTGCTAGACTAGACAGGGAGCAGTTCTTC
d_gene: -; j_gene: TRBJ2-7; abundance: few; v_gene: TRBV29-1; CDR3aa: CSVQGDGYEQYF; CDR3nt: TGCAGCGTTCAAGGTGACGGCTACGAGCAGTACTTC
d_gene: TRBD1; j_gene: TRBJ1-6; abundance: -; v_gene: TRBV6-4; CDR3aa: CANSPGQGFPGEAPLHF; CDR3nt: TGTGCCAACTCCCCGGGACAGGGTTTTCCCGGCGAGGCGCCCCTCCACTTT
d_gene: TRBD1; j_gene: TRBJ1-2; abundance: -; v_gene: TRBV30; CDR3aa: CAWSGRGPYGYTF; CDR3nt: TGTGCCTGGAGTGGCAGGGGGCCCTATGGCTACACCTTC
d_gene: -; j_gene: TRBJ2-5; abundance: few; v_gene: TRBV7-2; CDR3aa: CASSPGTKRETQYF; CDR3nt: TGTGCCAGCAGCCCCGGGACGAAGAGGGAGACCCAGTACTTC
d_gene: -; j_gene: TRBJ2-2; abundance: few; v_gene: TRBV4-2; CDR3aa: CASARLDGDTGELFF; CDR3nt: TGTGCCAGCGCGAGGCTGGACGGGGACACCGGGGAGCTGTTTTTT
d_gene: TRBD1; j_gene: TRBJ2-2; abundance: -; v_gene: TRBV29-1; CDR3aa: CSVRTGRGGELFF; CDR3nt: TGCAGCGTCCGGACAGGTCGGGGCGGGGAGCTGTTTTTT
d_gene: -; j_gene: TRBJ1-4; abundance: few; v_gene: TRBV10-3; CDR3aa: CAISAGTTNEKLFF; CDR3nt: TGTGCCATCAGTGCCGGGACGACTAATGAAAAACTGTTTTTT
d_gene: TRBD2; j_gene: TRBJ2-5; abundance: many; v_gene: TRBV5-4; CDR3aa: CASSIQAGGHETQYF; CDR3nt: TGTGCCAGCAGCATCCAAGCGGGGGGGCATGAGACCCAGTACTTC
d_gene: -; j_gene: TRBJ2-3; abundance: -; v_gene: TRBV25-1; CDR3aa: CASMRGGNSDTQYF; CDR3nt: TGTGCCAGCATGCGGGGCGGGAATTCAGATACGCAGTATTTT
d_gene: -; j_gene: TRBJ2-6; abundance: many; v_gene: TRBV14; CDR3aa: CASSQDYGGRANVLTF; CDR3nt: TGTGCCAGCAGCCAAGACTACGGGGGGCGGGCCAACGTCCTGACTTTC
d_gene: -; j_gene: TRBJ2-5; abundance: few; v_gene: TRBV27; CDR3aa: CASSFQALRETQYF; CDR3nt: TGTGCCAGCAGTTTCCAGGCTCTGAGAGAGACCCAGTACTTC
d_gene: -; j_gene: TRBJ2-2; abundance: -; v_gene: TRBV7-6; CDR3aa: CASSLVVLGNTGELFF; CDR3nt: TGTGCCAGCAGCTTAGTAGTTCTAGGAAACACCGGGGAGCTGTTTTTT
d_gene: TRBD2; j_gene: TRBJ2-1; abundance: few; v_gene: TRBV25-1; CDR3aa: CASSLPGSGRALEQFF; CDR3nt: TGTGCCAGCAGTCTCCCGGGTAGCGGGAGGGCCTTAGAGCAGTTCTTC
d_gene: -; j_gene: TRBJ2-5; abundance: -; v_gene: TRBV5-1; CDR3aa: CASSLPRETQYF; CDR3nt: TGCGCCAGCAGCTTGCCTCGAGAGACCCAGTACTTC
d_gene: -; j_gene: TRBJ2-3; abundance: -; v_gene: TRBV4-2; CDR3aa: CASSSTTGSGTDTQYF; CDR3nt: TGTGCCAGCAGCTCCACTACAGGGAGTGGGACAGATACGCAGTATTTT
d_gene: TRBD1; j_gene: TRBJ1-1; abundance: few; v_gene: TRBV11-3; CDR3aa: CASSRRGHTEAFF; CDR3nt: TGTGCCAGCAGCCGCAGGGGGCACACTGAAGCTTTCTTT
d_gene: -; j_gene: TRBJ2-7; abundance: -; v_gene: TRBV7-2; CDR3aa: CASSPLNEQYF; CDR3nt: TGTGCCAGCAGCCCGCTCAACGAGCAGTACTTC
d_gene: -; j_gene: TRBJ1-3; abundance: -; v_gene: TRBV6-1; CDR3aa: CASSAGQISGNTIYF; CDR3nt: TGTGCCAGCAGTGCCGGACAGATCTCTGGAAACACCATATATTTT
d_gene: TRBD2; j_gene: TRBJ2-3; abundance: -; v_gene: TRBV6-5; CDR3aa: CASSYGLAGGEDTQYF; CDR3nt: TGTGCCAGCAGTTACGGGCTAGCGGGAGGGGAAGATACGCAGTATTTT
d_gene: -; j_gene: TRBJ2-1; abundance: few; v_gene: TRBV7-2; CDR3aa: CASSSTGPRETFF; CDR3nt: TGTGCCAGCAGCTCTACCGGGCCCCGGGAGACGTTCTTC
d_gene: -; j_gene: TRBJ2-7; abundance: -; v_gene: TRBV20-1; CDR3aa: CSATGRYEQYF; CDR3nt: TGCAGTGCCACCGGACGGTACGAGCAGTACTTC
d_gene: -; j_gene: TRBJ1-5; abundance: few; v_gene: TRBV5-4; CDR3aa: CASSSGGVTWPQHF; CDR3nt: TGTGCCAGCAGCTCCGGGGGGGTAACTTGGCCCCAGCATTTT
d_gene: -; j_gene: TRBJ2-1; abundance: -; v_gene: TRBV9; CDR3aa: CASSVDMNTIYNEQFF; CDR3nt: TGTGCCAGCAGCGTAGATATGAACACGATCTACAATGAGCAGTTCTTC
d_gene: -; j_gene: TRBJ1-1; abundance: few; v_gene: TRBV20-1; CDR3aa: CSASTVTEAFF; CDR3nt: TGCAGTGCTAGCACCGTCACTGAAGCTTTCTTT
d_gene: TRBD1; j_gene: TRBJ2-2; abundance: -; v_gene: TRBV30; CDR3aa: CAWSLTGGSGELFF; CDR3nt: TGTGCCTGGAGTCTCACAGGGGGCTCCGGGGAGCTGTTTTTT
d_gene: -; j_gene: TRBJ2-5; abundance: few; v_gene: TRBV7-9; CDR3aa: CASSPSVGQETQYF; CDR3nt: TGTGCCAGCAGCCCTAGTGTGGGGCAAGAGACCCAGTACTTC
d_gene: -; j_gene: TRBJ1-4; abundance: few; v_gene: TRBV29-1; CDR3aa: CSTLTNEKLFF; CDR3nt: TGCAGCACCCTAACTAATGAAAAACTGTTTTTT
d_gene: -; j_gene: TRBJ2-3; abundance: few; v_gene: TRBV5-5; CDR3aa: CASSMTGSTPDTQYF; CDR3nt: TGTGCCAGCAGTATGACAGGCAGTACACCAGATACGCAGTATTTT
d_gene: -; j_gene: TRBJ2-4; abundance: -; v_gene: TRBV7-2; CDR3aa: CASSSDGQLAKNIQYF; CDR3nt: TGTGCCAGCAGCTCGGACGGACAGTTAGCCAAAAACATTCAGTACTTC
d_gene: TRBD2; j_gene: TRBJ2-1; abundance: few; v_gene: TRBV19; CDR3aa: CASSRAGTTYNEQFF; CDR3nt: TGTGCCAGTAGTAGAGCCGGGACTACCTACAATGAGCAGTTCTTC
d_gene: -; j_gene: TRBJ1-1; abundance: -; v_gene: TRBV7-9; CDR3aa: CASSPGLNTEAFF; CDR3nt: TGTGCCAGCAGCCCCGGGTTGAACACTGAAGCTTTCTTT
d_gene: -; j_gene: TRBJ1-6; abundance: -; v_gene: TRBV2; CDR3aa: CASSGGSPLHF; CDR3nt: TGTGCCAGCAGTGGTGGTTCACCCCTCCACTTT
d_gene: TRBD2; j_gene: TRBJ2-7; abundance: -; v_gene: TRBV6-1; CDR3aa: CASSEQGLAGAREQYF; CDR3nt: TGTGCCAGCAGTGAACAGGGACTAGCGGGAGCGCGGGAGCAGTACTTC
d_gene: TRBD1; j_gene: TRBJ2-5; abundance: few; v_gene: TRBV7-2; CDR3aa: CASSSRTGQGETQYF; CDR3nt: TGTGCCAGCAGCTCCCGGACAGGTCAGGGAGAGACCCAGTACTTC
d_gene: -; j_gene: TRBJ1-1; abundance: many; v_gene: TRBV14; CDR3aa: CASSQSSTEAFF; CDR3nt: TGTGCCAGCAGCCAATCTTCCACTGAAGCTTTCTTT
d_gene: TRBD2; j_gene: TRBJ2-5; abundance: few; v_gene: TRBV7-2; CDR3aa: CASSGGGAGETQYF; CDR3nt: TGTGCCAGCAGCGGCGGGGGGGCCGGCGAGACCCAGTACTTC
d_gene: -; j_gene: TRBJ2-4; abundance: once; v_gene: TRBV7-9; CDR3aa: CAIEPSGALAKNIQYF; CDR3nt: TGTGCCATCGAACCGTCAGGGGCCCTAGCCAAAAACATTCAGTACTTC
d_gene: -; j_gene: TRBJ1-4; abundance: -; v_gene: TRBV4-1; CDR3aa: CASRDRATNEKLFF; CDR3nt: TGCGCCAGCAGGGACAGAGCAACTAATGAAAAACTGTTTTTT
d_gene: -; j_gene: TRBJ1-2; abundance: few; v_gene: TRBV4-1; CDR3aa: CASSQEARGRFGYTF; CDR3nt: TGCGCCAGCAGCCAAGAGGCCAGAGGGCGATTCGGCTACACCTTC
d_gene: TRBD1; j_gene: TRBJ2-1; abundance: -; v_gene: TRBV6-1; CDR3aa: CASIRDRARGEQFF; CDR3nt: TGTGCCAGCATCCGGGACAGGGCGCGCGGTGAGCAGTTCTTC
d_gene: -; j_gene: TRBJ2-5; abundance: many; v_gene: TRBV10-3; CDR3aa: CAIGQKETQYF; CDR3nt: TGTGCCATCGGTCAGAAAGAGACCCAGTACTTC
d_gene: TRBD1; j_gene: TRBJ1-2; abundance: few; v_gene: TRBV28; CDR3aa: CASSPVTRTGGYTF; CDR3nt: TGTGCCAGCAGCCCCGTCACCCGGACAGGAGGCTACACCTTC
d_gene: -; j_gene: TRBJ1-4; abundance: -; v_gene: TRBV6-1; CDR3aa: CASSPRGELFF; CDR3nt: TGTGCCAGCAGTCCGAGAGGAGAACTGTTTTTT
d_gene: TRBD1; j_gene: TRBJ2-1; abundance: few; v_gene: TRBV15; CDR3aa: CATSRDQGVYNEQFF; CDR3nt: TGTGCCACCAGCAGAGATCAGGGGGTCTACAATGAGCAGTTCTTC
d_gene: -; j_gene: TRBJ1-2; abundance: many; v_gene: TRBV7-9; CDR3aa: CASSLLVLGGYTF; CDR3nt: TGTGCCAGCAGCTTACTCGTCCTTGGAGGCTACACCTTC
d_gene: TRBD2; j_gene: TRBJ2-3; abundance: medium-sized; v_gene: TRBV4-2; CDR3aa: CASSPLAGGITDTQYF; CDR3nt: TGTGCCAGCAGCCCGCTAGCGGGGGGGATCACAGATACGCAGTATTTT